The source of this TCR beta chain is a study of T cell changes during pregnancy in multiple sclerosis. With 7 bases clipped from V and 7 bases from J, the junction kept 16 bases outside the gene matches. Per germline, CDR1 LNHDA and CDR2 SQIVND (reference sequence). This CDR3 is built from 16 residues. This table comes from immunoSEQ multiplex PCR, and its TCRdb copy is limited to in-frame clones, with some not included. Here the sample spans 20,000 to 30,000 clones, about 88% being singletons. The V call is TRBV19, the J call TRBJ1-5, with 7 bases fitting TRBD1. Sequencing used CD4+ T cells from peripheral blood mononuclear cells, obtained in the second trimester of pregnancy. This clonotype originated in a female donor in good health, enrolled as a control in a pregnancy study. This chain's CDR3 is CASTTTGVDRKQPQHF. DNA of the CDR3: TGTGCCAGTACCACCACAGGGGTTGACCGTAAACAGCCCCAGCATTTT.